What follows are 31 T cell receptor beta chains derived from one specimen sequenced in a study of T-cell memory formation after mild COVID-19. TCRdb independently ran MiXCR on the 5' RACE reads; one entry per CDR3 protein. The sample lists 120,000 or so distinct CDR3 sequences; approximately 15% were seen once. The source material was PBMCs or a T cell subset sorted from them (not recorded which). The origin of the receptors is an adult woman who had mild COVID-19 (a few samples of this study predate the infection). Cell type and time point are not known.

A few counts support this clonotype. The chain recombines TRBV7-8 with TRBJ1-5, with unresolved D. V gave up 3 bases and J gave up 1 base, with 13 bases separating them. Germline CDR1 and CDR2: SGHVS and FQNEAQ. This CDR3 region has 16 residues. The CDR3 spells CASSFIQRGSNQPQHF. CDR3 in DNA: TGTGCCAGCAGCTTTATACAGAGAGGGAGCAATCAGCCCCAGCATTTT.

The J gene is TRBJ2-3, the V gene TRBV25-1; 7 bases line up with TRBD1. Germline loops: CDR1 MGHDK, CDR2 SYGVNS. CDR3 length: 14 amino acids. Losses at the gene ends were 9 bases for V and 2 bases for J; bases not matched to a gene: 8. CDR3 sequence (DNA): TGTGCCAGAAGGGGGCCTCGGTACACAGATACGCAGTATTTT. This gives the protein CARRGPRYTDTQYF.

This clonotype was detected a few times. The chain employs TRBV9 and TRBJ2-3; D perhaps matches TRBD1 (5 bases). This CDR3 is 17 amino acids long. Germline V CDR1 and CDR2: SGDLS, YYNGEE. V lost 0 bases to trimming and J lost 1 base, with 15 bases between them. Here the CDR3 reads CASSVGTHVWGTDTQYF. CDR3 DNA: TGTGCCAGCAGCGTAGGGACACACGTGTGGGGCACAGATACGCAGTATTTT.

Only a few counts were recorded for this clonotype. This CDR3 reads CASSQELPGRAYEQYF. The DNA for the CDR3 is TGCGCCAGCAGCCAAGAATTACCAGGGAGAGCGTACGAGCAGTACTTC. This chain joins TRBV4-1 and TRBJ2-7, with D possibly being TRBD1 or TRBD2 (5 bases each). CDR3 length: 16 residues. V was pared by 0 bases and J by 4 bases, with 16 bases between. Germline V lookup: CDR1 MGHRA, CDR2 YSYEKL.

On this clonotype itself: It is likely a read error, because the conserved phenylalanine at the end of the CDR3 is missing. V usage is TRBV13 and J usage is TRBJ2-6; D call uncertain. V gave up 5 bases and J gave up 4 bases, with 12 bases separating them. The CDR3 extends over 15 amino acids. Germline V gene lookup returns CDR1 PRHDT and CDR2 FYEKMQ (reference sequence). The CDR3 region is CASSLLEPGANVLTL. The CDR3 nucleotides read TGTGCCAGCAGCCTTTTGGAACCCGGGGCCAACGTCCTGACTCTC.

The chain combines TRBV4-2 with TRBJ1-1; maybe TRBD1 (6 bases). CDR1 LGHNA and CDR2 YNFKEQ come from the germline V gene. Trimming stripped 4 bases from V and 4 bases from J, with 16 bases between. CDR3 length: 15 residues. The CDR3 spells CASSRSSGQSTEAFF. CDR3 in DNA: TGTGCCAGCAGCCGCTCCTCGGGACAAAGCACTGAAGCTTTCTTT.

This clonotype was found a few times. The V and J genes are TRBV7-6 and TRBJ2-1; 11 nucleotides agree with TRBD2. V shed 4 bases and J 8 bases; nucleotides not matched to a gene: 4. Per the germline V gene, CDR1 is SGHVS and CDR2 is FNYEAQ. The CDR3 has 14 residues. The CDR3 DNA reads TGTGCCAGCAGCTCCCTAGCGGGGGGTGATGAGCAGTTCTTC. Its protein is CASSSLAGGDEQFF.

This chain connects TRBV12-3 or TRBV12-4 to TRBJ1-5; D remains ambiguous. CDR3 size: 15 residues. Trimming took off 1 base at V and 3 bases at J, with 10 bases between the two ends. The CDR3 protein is CASSLDHKYNQPQHF. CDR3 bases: TGTGCCAGCAGTTTAGACCACAAGTACAATCAGCCCCAGCATTTT.

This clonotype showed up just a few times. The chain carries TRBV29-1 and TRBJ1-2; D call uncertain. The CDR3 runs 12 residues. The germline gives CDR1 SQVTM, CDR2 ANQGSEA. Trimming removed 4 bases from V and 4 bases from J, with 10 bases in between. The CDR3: CSVAPGSYGYTF. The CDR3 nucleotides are TGCAGCGTTGCCCCCGGGTCCTATGGCTACACCTTC.

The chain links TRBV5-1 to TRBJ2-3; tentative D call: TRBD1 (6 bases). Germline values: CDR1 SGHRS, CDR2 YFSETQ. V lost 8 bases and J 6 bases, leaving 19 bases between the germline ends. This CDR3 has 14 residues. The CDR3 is CARLPGVTADTQYF. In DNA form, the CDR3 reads TGCGCCAGGCTACCAGGGGTCACGGCGGATACGCAGTATTTT.

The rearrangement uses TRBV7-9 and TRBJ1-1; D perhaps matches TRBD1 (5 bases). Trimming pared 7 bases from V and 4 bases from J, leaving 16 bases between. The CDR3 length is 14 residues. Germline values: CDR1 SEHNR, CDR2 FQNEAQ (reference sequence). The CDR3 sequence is CASTPLGTSTEAFF. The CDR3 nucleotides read TGTGCCAGCACCCCTCTAGGGACCTCCACTGAAGCTTTCTTT. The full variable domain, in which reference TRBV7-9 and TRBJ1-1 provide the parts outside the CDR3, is DTGVSQNPRHKITKRGQNVTFRCDPISEHNRLYWYRQTLGQGPEFLTYFQNEAQLEKSRLLSDRFSAERPKGSFSTLEIQRTEQGDSAMYLCASTPLGTSTEAFFGQGTRLTVV.

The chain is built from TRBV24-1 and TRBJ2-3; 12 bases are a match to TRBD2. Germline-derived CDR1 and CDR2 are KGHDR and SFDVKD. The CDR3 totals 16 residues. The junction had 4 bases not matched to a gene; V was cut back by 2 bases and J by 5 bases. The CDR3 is CATSDSSGGAKDTQYF. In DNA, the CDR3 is TGTGCCACCAGTGATTCTAGCGGGGGGGCGAAAGATACGCAGTATTTT.

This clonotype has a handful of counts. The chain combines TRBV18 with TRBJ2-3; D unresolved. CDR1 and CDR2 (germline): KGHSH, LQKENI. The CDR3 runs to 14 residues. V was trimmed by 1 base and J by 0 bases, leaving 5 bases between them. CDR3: CASSPRVSTDTQYF. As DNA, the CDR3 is TGTGCCAGCTCACCACGAGTGAGCACAGATACGCAGTATTTT. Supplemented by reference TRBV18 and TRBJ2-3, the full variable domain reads NAGVMQNPRHLVRRRGQEARLRCSPMKGHSHVYWYRQLPEEGLKFMVYLQKENIIDESGMPKERFSAEFPKEGPSILRIQQVVRGDSAAYFCASSPRVSTDTQYFGPGTRLTVL.

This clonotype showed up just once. The CDR3 nucleotides read TGCGCCAGCAGCCTCATAGGCCCCGGACCACATGAAGCTTTCTTT. This encodes CASSLIGPGPHEAFF. This chain uses TRBV4-1 with TRBJ1-1; no clear D. V gave up 4 bases and J gave up 7 bases, with 19 bases separating them. This CDR3 region has 15 residues. Germline lookup yields CDR1 MGHRA and CDR2 YSYEKL.

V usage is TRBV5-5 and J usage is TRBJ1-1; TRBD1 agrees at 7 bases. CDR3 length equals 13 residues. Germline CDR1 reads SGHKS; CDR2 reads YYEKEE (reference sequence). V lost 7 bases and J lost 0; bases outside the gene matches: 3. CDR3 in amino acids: CASRTGMNTEAFF. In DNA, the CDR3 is TGTGCCAGCCGGACAGGCATGAACACTGAAGCTTTCTTT.

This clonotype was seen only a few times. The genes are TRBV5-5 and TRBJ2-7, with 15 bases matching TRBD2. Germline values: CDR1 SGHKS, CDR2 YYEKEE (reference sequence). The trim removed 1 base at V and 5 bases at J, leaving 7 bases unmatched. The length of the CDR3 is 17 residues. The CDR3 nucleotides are TGTGCCAGCAGCTTGCAGATGGGACTAGCGGGAGGTCACGAGCAGTACTTC. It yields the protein CASSLQMGLAGGHEQYF.

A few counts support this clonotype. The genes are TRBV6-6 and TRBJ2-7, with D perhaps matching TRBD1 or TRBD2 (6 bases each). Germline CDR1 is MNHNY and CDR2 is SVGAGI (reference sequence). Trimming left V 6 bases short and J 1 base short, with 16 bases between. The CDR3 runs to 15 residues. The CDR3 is CASSQGLRGSYEQYF. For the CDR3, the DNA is TGTGCCAGCAGCCAGGGGTTGCGGGGATCCTACGAGCAGTACTTC.

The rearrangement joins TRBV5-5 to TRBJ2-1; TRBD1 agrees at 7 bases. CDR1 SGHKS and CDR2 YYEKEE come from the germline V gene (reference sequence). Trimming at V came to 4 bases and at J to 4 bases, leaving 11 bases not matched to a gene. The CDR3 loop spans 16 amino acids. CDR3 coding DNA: TGTGCCAGCAGCAGCATACCCCGGGACAGATACAATGAGCAGTTCTTC. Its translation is CASSSIPRDRYNEQFF. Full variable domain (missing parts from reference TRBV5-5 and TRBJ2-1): DAGVTQSPTHLIKTRGQQVTLRCSPISGHKSVSWYQQVLGQGPQFIFQYYEKEERGRGNFPDRFSARQFPNYSSELNVNALLLGDSALYLCASSSIPRDRYNEQFFGPGTRLTVL.

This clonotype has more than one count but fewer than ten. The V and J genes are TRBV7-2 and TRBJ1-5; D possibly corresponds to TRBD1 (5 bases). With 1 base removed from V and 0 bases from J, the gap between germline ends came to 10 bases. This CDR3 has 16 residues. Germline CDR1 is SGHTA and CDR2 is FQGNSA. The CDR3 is CASSLGVQGSNQPQHF. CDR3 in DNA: TGTGCCAGCAGCTTAGGTGTCCAGGGTAGCAATCAGCCCCAGCATTTT.

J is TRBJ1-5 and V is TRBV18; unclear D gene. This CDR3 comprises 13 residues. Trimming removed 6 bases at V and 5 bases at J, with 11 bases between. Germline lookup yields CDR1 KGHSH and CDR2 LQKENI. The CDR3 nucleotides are TGTGCCAGCTCCCCATACTCGGATCAGCCCCAGCATTTT. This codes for CASSPYSDQPQHF.

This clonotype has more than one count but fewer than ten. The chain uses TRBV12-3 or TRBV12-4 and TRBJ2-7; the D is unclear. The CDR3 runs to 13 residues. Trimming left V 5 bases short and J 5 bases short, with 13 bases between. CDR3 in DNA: TGTGCCAGCAGTCCCGAATACTACCACGAGCAGTACTTC. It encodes CASSPEYYHEQYF.

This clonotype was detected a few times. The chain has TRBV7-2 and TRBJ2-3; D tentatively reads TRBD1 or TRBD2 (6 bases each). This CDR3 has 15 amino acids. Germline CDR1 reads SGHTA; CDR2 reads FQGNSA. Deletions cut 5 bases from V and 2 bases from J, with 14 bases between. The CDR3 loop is CASSRGALNTDTQYF. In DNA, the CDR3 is TGTGCCAGCAGCAGGGGGGCACTAAACACAGATACGCAGTATTTT.

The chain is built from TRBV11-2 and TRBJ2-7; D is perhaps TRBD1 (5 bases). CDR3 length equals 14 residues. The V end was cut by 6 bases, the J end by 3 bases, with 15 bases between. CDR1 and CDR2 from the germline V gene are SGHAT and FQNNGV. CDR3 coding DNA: TGTGCCAGCAGTCCATCAGACAGAATCTACGAGCAGTACTTC. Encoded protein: CASSPSDRIYEQYF.

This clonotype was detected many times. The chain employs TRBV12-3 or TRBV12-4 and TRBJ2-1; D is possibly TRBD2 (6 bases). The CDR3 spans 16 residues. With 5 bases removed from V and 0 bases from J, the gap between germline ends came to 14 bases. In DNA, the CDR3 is TGTGCCAGCAGTAACATGCGGGATAGCTCCTACAATGAGCAGTTCTTC. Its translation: CASSNMRDSSYNEQFF.

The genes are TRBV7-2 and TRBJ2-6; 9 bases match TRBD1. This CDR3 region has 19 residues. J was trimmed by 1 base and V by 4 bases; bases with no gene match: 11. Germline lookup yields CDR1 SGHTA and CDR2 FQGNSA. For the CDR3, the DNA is TGTGCCAGCAGCTCCGGACAGGGGCCCCGCCTTTCTGGGGCCAACGTCCTGACTTTC. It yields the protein CASSSGQGPRLSGANVLTF.

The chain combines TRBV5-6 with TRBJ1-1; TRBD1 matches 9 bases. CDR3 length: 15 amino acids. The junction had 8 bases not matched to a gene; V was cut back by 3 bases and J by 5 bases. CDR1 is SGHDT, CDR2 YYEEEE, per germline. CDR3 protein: CASSSGGQGLTEAFF. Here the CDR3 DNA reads TGTGCCAGCAGCTCGGGGGGACAGGGATTGACTGAAGCTTTCTTT.

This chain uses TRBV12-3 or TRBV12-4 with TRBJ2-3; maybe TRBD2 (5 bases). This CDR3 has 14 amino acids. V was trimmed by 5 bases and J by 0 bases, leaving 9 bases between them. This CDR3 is CASSRGLSTDTQYF. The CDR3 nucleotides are TGTGCCAGCAGTCGCGGACTGAGCACAGATACGCAGTATTTT.

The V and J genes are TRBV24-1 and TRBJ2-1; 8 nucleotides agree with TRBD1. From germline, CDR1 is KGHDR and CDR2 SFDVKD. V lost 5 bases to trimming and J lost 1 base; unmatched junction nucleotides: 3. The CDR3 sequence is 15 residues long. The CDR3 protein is CATSGGQGSYNEQFF. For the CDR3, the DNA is TGTGCCACCAGTGGTGGACAGGGATCCTACAATGAGCAGTTCTTC.

For the CDR3, the DNA is TGTGCCAGTCCTACCGGGACTAGATCCCCCCGGGAGCTGTTTTTT. Translated, it gives CASPTGTRSPRELFF. The chain joins TRBV7-3 to TRBJ2-2; 8 positions match TRBD2. Trimming took 9 bases from V and 9 from J; bases not matched to a gene: 15. In germline, CDR1 is SGHTA, CDR2 FQGTGA. This CDR3 contains 15 residues.

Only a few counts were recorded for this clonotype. The CDR3 here is CASSQLLERTGVTEAFF. The CDR3 DNA reads as TGCGCCAGCAGCCAATTGCTCGAAAGGACAGGGGTCACTGAAGCTTTCTTT. V and J are TRBV4-1 and TRBJ1-1; 9 nucleotides agree with TRBD1. J was trimmed by 4 bases and V by 2 bases; bases with no gene match: 11. This CDR3 has 17 residues. Germline-derived CDR1 and CDR2 are MGHRA and YSYEKL.

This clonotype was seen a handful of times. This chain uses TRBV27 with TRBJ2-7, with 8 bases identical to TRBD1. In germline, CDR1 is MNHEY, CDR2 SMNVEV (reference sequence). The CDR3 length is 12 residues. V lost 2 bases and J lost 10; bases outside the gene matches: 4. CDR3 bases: TGTGCCAGCAGTTTAGCGGGACAGGTTCAGTACTTC. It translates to CASSLAGQVQYF.